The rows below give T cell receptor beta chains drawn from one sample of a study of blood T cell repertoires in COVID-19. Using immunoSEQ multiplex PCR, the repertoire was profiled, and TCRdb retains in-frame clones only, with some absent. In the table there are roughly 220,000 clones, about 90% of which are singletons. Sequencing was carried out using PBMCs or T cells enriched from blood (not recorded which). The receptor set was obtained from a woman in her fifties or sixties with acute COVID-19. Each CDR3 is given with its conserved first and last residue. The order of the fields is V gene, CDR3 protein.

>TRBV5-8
CASSSGTAFSTDTQYF
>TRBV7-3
CASSLIGTGYNEQFF
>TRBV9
CASSVREGTSNEQYF
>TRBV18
CASSPRGQADEKLFF
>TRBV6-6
CASSSPTVSYNEQFF
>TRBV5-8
CASSFGGFTQETQYF
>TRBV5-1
CASSSGQAAGEQYF
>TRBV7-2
CASSLGTASYEQYF
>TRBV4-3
CASSQGGGPLNEQFF
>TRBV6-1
CASSEALSGFDEQFF
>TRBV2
CASSVEAGAGQPQHF
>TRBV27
CASSLQGSNQPQHF
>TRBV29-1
CSVEDWRRAIDTQYF
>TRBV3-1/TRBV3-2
CASSQDWDSWTYEQYF
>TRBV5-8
CASSSGLLAGGYEQYF
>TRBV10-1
CASRPGQASYEQYF
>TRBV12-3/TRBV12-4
CASRAGRGQPQHF
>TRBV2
CASSDRGYSYEQYF
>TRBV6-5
CASLRDTSSYNEQFF
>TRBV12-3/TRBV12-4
CASSLRRVRYF
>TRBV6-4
CASSEQTSGRVSYNEQFF
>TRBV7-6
CASSPDRGQGYTF
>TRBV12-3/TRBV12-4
CASSGTSEEEQFF
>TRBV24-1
CATSDPAGTGVNTGELFF
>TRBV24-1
CATSGLDQETQYF
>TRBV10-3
CATREGAGNTIYF
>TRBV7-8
CASSPIDRGSNQPQHF
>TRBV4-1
CASSQGPSGSWEQYF
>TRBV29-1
CSVGSWGGRMNTEAFF
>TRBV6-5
CASNRGGNTGELFF
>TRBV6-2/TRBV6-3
CASSARGKAFF
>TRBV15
CATSRRLYNEQFF
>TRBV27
CASSIGGGTEAFF